This T cell receptor beta chain was captured in a study of shared clonotypes between healthy human individuals. Study in general: Plates per donor: three CD4 naive, three CD4 memory, two CD8 naive, one CD8 memory. Whole-study findings and limits: Across subsets, estimated richness was generally greater for naive than for memory populations.

Profiling relied on immunoSEQ multiplex PCR, and the TCRdb table lists in-frame clones only, not all of them. The sample includes over a million clones, around 97% of them seen just once. On this clone: Its antigen is as yet unknown.

The CDR3 is 14 residues long. Germline V gene sequence: CDR1 SGHRS, CDR2 YFSETQ. V lost 5 bases and J 1 base, leaving 11 bases between the germline ends. Every donor was a Caucasian adult from Nashville, Tennessee. Partitioning of CD4+ cells yielded a CD45RA+ naive subset and a CD45RA-negative memory subset. V gene TRBV5-1 combines with J gene TRBJ2-3, with D unresolved. This TCR was sampled from a man younger than 45 in good health. The material sequenced was naive CD4+ T cells sorted from blood. The subset denotes: CD45RA+ positively selected. CDR3 bases: TGCGCCAGCAGATCCCGCAGCGGCACAGATACGCAGTATTTT. Residues: CASRSRSGTDTQYF.